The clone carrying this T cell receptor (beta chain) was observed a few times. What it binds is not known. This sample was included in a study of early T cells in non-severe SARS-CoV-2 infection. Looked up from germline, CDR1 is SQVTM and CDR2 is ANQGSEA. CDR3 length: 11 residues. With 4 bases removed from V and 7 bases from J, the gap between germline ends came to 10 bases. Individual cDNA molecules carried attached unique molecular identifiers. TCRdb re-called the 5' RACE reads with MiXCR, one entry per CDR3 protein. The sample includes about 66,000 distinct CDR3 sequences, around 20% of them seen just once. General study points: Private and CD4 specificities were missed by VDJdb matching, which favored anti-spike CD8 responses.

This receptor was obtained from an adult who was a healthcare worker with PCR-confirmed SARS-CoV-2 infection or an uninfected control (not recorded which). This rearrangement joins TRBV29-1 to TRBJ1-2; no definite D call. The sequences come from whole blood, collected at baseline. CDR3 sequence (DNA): TGCAGCGTTGGGGTCGCATCTGGCTACACCTTC. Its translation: CSVGVASGYTF.